What follows describes a single TCR beta chain. The sample comes from a study of control samples from healthy donors and cancer patients. Profiled with immunoSEQ multiplex PCR; TCRdb holds only in-frame clones, not every one. Of around 84,000 clones detected, around 91% appear once; the ten largest clones hold about 15%. The source material was blood. This TCR was recovered from a young man in good health.

The chain's CDR3 is CASGSYNEQFF. CDR3 coding DNA: TGTGCCAGCGGGTCATACAATGAGCAGTTCTTC. The J gene is TRBJ2-1, the V gene TRBV6-5; D gene ambiguous. V dropped 8 bases and J dropped 4 bases, with 6 bases sitting between them. Per the germline V gene, CDR1 is MNHEY and CDR2 is SVGAGI. The CDR3 is 11 residues long.